This T cell receptor beta chain was recovered during a study of blood T cell repertoires in COVID-19. Turning to the study itself: Material from acute and convalescent COVID-19 was sourced from the United States, Italy and Spain. PBMCs, B-cell-depleted T cells, or T cells were the source of the cDNA or gDNA that made up the material.

The CDR3 contains 15 residues. Germline CDR1 and CDR2: GTSNPN and SVGIG (reference sequence). Germline trimming cut 0 bases from V and 5 bases from J; bases unmatched to any gene: 8. Per the authors' pipeline: The assay estimated nucleated cells by amplifying reference gene primers. Clones were read by immunoSEQ multiplex PCR, and TCRdb kept only the in-frame ones, dropping some. From that table come the V and J calls and clone size; the DNA was used to work out D and trimming. The repertoire holds over 200,000 clones, with around four fifths as singletons. V is TRBV30 and J is TRBJ2-5, with 8 bases identical to TRBD1. Material: peripheral blood. The receptor's source is a woman of 80 years or more with active or convalescent COVID-19. The CDR3 DNA reads TGTGCCTGGAGTGTAGCCAGGGGGCGCGCCGAGACCCAGTACTTC. It specifies CAWSVARGRAETQYF.